These T cell receptor beta chains were read from a single sample in a study of PD-1 blockade in mismatch repair-deficient tumors. The data were produced by immunoSEQ multiplex PCR, yet TCRdb's version contains in-frame clones alone and is incomplete. This sample has around 130,000 clones; 88% occur once, and the top ten carry 12%. This specimen consisted of peripheral blood, obtained roughly 67 weeks after starting pembrolizumab. The receptors originated from an adult with mismatch repair-deficient cancer. Each CDR3 is given with its conserved first and last residue. D genes are given only for firm matches. Clone sizes are given selectively: once, few, many, or a class where the clone is expanded.

V gene	clone size	J gene	D gene	CDR3 DNA	CDR3 protein
TRBV4-1	NA	TRBJ2-7	NA	TGCGCCAGCACCCCAACGCCCGGGACCCCCTACGAGCAGTACTTC	CASTPTPGTPYEQYF
TRBV11-2	NA	TRBJ2-2	TRBD1	TGTGCCAGCAGCTTCCGGGACAGGGGGCGCGGGGAGCTGTTTTTT	CASSFRDRGRGELFF
TRBV11-3	NA	TRBJ2-7	TRBD2	TGTGCCAGCAGCCACCAGGCTAGCGGGAGTGTATACGAGCAGTACTTC	CASSHQASGSVYEQYF
TRBV5-1	NA	TRBJ2-1	TRBD2	TGCGCCAGCACCCCGTTGGTAGCGGGGGACAATGAGCAGTTCTTC	CASTPLVAGDNEQFF
TRBV6-1	NA	TRBJ2-7	TRBD1	TGTGCCAGCAGCTGGACAGGCTACTACGAGCAGTACTTC	CASSWTGYYEQYF
TRBV27	NA	TRBJ2-7	NA	TGTGCCAGCAGTTTAGACCCGGGCTCCTACGAGCAGTACTTC	CASSLDPGSYEQYF
TRBV7-6	NA	TRBJ2-2	NA	TGTGCCAGCAGCTTATTTAATAACGGGGAGCTGTTTTTT	CASSLFNNGELFF
TRBV5-8	NA	TRBJ2-5	NA	TGTGCCAGCAGCTTGTCAGCGTTACAAGAGACCCAGTACTTC	CASSLSALQETQYF
TRBV4-3	NA	TRBJ2-3	TRBD2	TGCGCCAGCAGCCAAGATCCGGCGGGAGGTTTCGATACGCAGTATTTT	CASSQDPAGGFDTQYF
TRBV10-3	once	TRBJ2-1	NA	TGTGCCATCAGTGAGGAGAATAGCGGAAGGATTTACAATGAGCAGTTCTTC	CAISEENSGRIYNEQFF
TRBV5-1	NA	TRBJ2-3	TRBD1	TGCGCCAGCAGCAATACAGGGGGAAGCACAGATACGCAGTATTTT	CASSNTGGSTDTQYF
TRBV4-1	NA	TRBJ1-1	NA	TGCGCCAGCAGCCAAGTAAACACAGCGCCTGAAGCTTTCTTT	CASSQVNTAPEAFF
TRBV5-1	few	TRBJ2-7	NA	TGCGCCAGCAGCGCTGCACTAGGACCCTACGAGCAGTACTTC	CASSAALGPYEQYF
TRBV7-9	NA	TRBJ2-1	TRBD2	TGTGCCAGCAGCTTAGCTGGGGCTAGCGGTTACAATGAGCAGTTCTTC	CASSLAGASGYNEQFF
TRBV5-1	NA	TRBJ1-1	NA	TGCGCCAGCAGCTTGGCAGGGAGGGAGACTGAAGCTTTCTTT	CASSLAGRETEAFF
TRBV30	NA	TRBJ2-7	TRBD2	TGTGCCTGGAGTGTAGGTCTGGCGGGAGTCTACGAGCAGTACTTC	CAWSVGLAGVYEQYF
TRBV18	NA	TRBJ2-6	NA	TGTGCCAGCTGTAAGACCGGGACCTCTAGCTCTGGGGCCAACGTCCTGACTTTC	CASCKTGTSSSGANVLTF
TRBV27	NA	TRBJ2-7	TRBD2	TGTGCCAGCAGTTTAAGGGGCGGGAGAGCCTACGAGCAGTACTTC	CASSLRGGRAYEQYF
TRBV6-5	NA	TRBJ2-3	NA	TGTGCCAGCAGTTATTCTCCCACAGATACGCAGTATTTT	CASSYSPTDTQYF
TRBV5-1	NA	TRBJ2-5	TRBD1	TGCGCCAGCAGCTTGGTGGGACAGTCGGAGACCCAGTACTTC	CASSLVGQSETQYF
TRBV7-6	NA	TRBJ2-2	NA	TGTGCCAGCAGCCCGGGACGGGGACGGCCTAACACCGGGGAGCTGTTTTTT	CASSPGRGRPNTGELFF
TRBV27	NA	TRBJ2-7	TRBD1	TGTGCCAGCAGTTTAGGACAGGGTAATCACGAGCAGTACTTC	CASSLGQGNHEQYF
TRBV7-9	NA	TRBJ2-1	TRBD2	TGTGCCAGCAGCTTAGCCCAGACTCTAGCGGGAGACCACAATGAGCAGTTCTTC	CASSLAQTLAGDHNEQFF
TRBV5-5	NA	TRBJ2-7	NA	TGTGCCAGCAGCCAAACCGGCGCCACCTACGAGCAGTACTTC	CASSQTGATYEQYF
TRBV11-3	NA	TRBJ2-7	NA	TGTGCCAGCAGCATAACGGGGCATGGACTTAAGGTGCGCGAGCAGTACTTC	CASSITGHGLKVREQYF
TRBV9	NA	TRBJ1-3	NA	TGTGCCAGCAGCGTAGGAACAGGGCCTGGAAACACCATATATTTT	CASSVGTGPGNTIYF
TRBV5-6	NA	TRBJ2-2	NA	TGTGCCAGCATCCTATCCAGGGGGAACACCGGGGAGCTGTTTTTT	CASILSRGNTGELFF
TRBV4-1	NA	TRBJ1-2	NA	TGCGCCAGCAGCCAAGGTTTCGGGCGGACAGACTATGGCTACACCTTC	CASSQGFGRTDYGYTF
TRBV29-1	NA	TRBJ2-7	NA	TGCAGCGTTGAAGATTTGGAAGGCTACGAGCAGTACTTC	CSVEDLEGYEQYF
TRBV13	NA	TRBJ2-7	NA	TGTGCCAGCAGCTTAGAGGGGACACACTACGAGCAGTACTTC	CASSLEGTHYEQYF
TRBV12-5	NA	TRBJ2-1	NA	TGTGCTAGTGCCCTTGGCAAGTACAATGAGCAGTTCTTC	CASALGKYNEQFF
TRBV11-2	NA	TRBJ1-2	NA	TGTGCCAGCAGCCCTGAGGGCTATGGCTACACCTTC	CASSPEGYGYTF
TRBV18	NA	TRBJ1-5	NA	TGTGCCAGCTCAACGGACCAGATTAGCAATCAGCCCCAGCATTTT	CASSTDQISNQPQHF
TRBV27	NA	TRBJ2-3	TRBD1	TGTGCCAGCAGCACGACAGGGTGGGATACGCAGTATTTT	CASSTTGWDTQYF
TRBV5-1	NA	TRBJ2-7	NA	TGCGCCAGCAGCCCGGGCCCCCTCCCCTACGAGCAGTACTTC	CASSPGPLPYEQYF
TRBV30	once	TRBJ2-1	TRBD2	TGTGCCTGGAGTGTACGGGGGAGGGCCGGATACAATGAGCAGTTCTTC	CAWSVRGRAGYNEQFF
TRBV28	NA	TRBJ2-1	NA	TGTGCCGTTTTAGGGGGGGAGAGGAATGAGCAGTTCTTC	CAVLGGERNEQFF
TRBV27	NA	TRBJ2-1	TRBD2	TGTGCCAGCACCTTGACTAGCGGGGTGTACAATGAGCAGTTCTTC	CASTLTSGVYNEQFF
TRBV25-1	NA	TRBJ1-4	TRBD1	TGTGCCAGCAGTGACCAGACCGGGACAGGCCATGAAAAACTGTTTTTT	CASSDQTGTGHEKLFF
TRBV6-8	once	TRBJ1-2	NA	TGTGCCAGCAGTGAAATAGGCTACACCTTC	CASSEIGYTF
TRBV7-6	NA	TRBJ2-2	NA	TGTGCCAGCAACTCGGGACTCTCTCCGTCCGGGGAGCTGTTTTTT	CASNSGLSPSGELFF
TRBV27	NA	TRBJ2-1	TRBD2	TGTGCCAGCAGTCCCGGGACTAGCGGTAACAATGAGCAGTTCTTC	CASSPGTSGNNEQFF
TRBV5-6	NA	TRBJ1-5	NA	TGTGCCAGCAGCTTCCGGGACGATCAGCCCCAGCATTTT	CASSFRDDQPQHF
TRBV7-2	NA	TRBJ2-2	TRBD2	TGTGCCAGCAGCTCCCGCCCCCCCAGACTAGCCCCAACTGAGGAGCTGTTTTTT	CASSSRPPRLAPTEELFF
TRBV29-1	NA	TRBJ1-1	TRBD1	TGCAGCGCCCTAGGGACAGGGGGCCCTGAAGCTTTCTTT	CSALGTGGPEAFF
TRBV10-3	NA	TRBJ2-7	TRBD1	TGTGCCATCAGTGTCTGGGACAGCCAAAAGAACTACGAGCAGTACTTC	CAISVWDSQKNYEQYF
TRBV7-8	NA	TRBJ2-7	NA	TGTGCCAGCAGACCTTATCGTACGTACTACGAGCAGTACTTC	CASRPYRTYYEQYF
TRBV11-2	many	TRBJ2-1	TRBD2	TGTGCCAGCAGCTTAGCGCAGACTAGCGGGAACAATGAGCAGTTCTTC	CASSLAQTSGNNEQFF
TRBV5-1	NA	TRBJ2-5	NA	TGCGCCAGCAGCTATCCGGGCTACCAAGAGACCCAGTACTTC	CASSYPGYQETQYF
TRBV6-4	NA	TRBJ2-2	TRBD1	TGTGCCAGCAGTGAGACCGGGACAGGGAGCGGGGAGCTGTTTTTT	CASSETGTGSGELFF
TRBV11-2	NA	TRBJ2-7	NA	TGTGCCAGCAGCTTAGGGGCTCGGGACGAGCAGTACTTC	CASSLGARDEQYF
TRBV14	NA	TRBJ2-7	NA	TGTGCCAGCAGCCAAGCCCAATGGCGGGGAGCCTACGAGCAGTACTTC	CASSQAQWRGAYEQYF
TRBV7-9	NA	TRBJ2-7	TRBD1	TGTGCCAGCAGCTTTGGACAGGGTCTCCCCGAGCAGTACTTC	CASSFGQGLPEQYF
TRBV7-9	NA	TRBJ2-3	NA	TGTGCCAGCAGCTACAACACAGATACGCAGTATTTT	CASSYNTDTQYF
TRBV7-2	NA	TRBJ2-1	TRBD2	TGTGCCAGCAGCTCTGGTGGTGGACTAGCGTACTTCTACAATGAGCAGTTCTTC	CASSSGGGLAYFYNEQFF
TRBV4-1	NA	TRBJ2-2	NA	TGCGCCAGCAGCAGTCTGAGGGAGGCGGAAACCGGGGAGCTGTTTTTT	CASSSLREAETGELFF
TRBV29-1	NA	TRBJ2-1	TRBD2	TGCAGCGTGCACGCTAGCGGGAGGGTCAATGAGCAGTTCTTC	CSVHASGRVNEQFF
TRBV5-1	NA	TRBJ2-3	TRBD2	TGCGCCAGCATGACGGGGGGCGGGAGGTTTGCAGATACGCAGTATTTT	CASMTGGGRFADTQYF
TRBV4-3	NA	TRBJ2-3	NA	TGCGCCAGCAGCCAAGTTAGGGGGAGGGCAGATACGCAGTATTTT	CASSQVRGRADTQYF
TRBV6-5	NA	TRBJ2-3	NA	TGTGCCAGCAGTTACTCGAGTTCGTCCGATACGCAGTATTTT	CASSYSSSSDTQYF